The clone carrying this T cell receptor (beta chain) was recorded many times. As yet, its antigen is unknown. TCRdb reprocessed the multiplex PCR reads with MiXCR, giving one entry per CDR3 protein. Of roughly 21,000 distinct CDR3 sequences in the sample, approximately 53% were seen once. Germline CDR1 SGHTA, CDR2 FQGNSA. The germline V and J ends were trimmed by 5 bases and 5 bases, with 15 bases remaining between them. This CDR3 is built from 15 residues. This sample is drawn from a study of breast tumors, draining lymph nodes, adjacent tissues. Study-wide findings and caveats: Data fit most tumor T cells coming from lymph node, expanding in tumor. Tumor and nontumor repertoires were significantly more similar in luminal-like than in basal-like breast cancer.

V is TRBV7-2 and J is TRBJ2-2; D may be TRBD2 (5 bases). This clonotype was sampled from a female donor with breast cancer. Some clones in this sample may be carry-over from other donors' samples. Material for sequencing was breast tumor tissue. CDR3 amino acids: CASSDVLGRTGELFF. The CDR3 nucleotides read TGTGCCAGCAGCGACGTTTTAGGGAGAACCGGGGAGCTGTTTTTT.